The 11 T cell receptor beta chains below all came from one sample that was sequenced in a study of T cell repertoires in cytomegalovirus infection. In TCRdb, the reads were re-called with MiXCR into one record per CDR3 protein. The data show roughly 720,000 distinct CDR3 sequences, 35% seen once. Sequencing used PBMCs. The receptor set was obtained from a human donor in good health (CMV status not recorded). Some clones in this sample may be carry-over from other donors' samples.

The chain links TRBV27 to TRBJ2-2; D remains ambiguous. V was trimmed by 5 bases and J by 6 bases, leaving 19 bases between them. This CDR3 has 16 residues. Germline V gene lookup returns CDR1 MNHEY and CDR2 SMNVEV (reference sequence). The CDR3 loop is CASSPRAVGTAGELFF. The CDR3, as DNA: TGTGCCAGCAGTCCCCGGGCCGTGGGTACCGCCGGGGAGCTGTTTTTT.

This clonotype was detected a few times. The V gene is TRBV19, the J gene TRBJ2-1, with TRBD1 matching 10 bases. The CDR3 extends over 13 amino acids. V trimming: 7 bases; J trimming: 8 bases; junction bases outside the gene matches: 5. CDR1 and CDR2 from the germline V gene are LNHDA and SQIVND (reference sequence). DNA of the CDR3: TGTGCCAGTACGAGGGACAGGGGCGATGAGCAGTTCTTC. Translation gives CASTRDRGDEQFF.

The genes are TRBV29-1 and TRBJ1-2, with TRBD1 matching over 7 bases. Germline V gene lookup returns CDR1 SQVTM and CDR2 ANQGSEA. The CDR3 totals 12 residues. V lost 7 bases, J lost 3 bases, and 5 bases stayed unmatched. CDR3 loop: CSGARGDYGYTF. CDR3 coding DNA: TGCAGCGGGGCCAGGGGGGACTATGGCTACACCTTC.

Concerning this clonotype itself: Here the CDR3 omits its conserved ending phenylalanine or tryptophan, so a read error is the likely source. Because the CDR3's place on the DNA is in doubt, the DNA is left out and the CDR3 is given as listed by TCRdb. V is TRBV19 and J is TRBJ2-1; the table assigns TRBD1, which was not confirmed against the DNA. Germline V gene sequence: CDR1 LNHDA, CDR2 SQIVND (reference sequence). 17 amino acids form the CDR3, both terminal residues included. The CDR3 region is CASSGDTGEEYYNEQFL.

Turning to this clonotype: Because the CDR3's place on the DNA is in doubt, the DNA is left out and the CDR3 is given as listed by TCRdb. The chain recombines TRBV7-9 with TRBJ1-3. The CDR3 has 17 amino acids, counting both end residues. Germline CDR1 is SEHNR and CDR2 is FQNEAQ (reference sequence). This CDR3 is CASSQWFQVASGNTRYF.

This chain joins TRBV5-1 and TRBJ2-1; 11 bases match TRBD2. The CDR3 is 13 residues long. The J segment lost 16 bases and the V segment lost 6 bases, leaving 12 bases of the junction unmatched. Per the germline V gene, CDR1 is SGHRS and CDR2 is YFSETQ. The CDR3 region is CASTGTSGNEVFF. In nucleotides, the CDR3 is TGCGCCAGCACCGGGACTAGCGGCAACGAGGTATTCTTC.

This CDR3 reads CASSESDLYTQYF. In nucleotides, the CDR3 is TGTGCCAGCAGTGAATCGGACCTTTATACGCAGTATTTT. This chain joins TRBV6-1 and TRBJ2-3; unclear D gene. Between the trimmed V and J ends, which lost 2 bases and 7 bases, there was a span of 10 bases. This CDR3 comprises 13 residues. The germline V gene has CDR1 MNHNS and CDR2 SASEGT.

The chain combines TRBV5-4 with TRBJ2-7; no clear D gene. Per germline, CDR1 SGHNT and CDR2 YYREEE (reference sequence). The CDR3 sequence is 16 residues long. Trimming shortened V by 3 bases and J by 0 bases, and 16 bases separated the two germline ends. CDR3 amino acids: CASSSSSGWSSYEQYF. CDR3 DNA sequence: TGTGCCAGCAGCTCTTCTTCGGGTTGGAGCTCCTACGAGCAGTACTTC. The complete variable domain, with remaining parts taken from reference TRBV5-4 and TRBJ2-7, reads ETGVTQSPTHLIKTRGQQVTLRCSSQSGHNTVSWYQQALGQGPQFIFQYYREEENGRGNFPPRFSGLQFPNYSSELNVNALELDDSALYLCASSSSSGWSSYEQYFGPGTRLTVT.

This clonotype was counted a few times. The CDR3 DNA is TGTGCCAGCAGCACTATGGGGGCTGGGGCCAACGTCCTGACTTTC. This translates into CASSTMGAGANVLTF. This chain uses TRBV7-9 with TRBJ2-6, with D perhaps TRBD1 or TRBD2 (5 bases each). This CDR3 comprises 15 residues. V was clipped by 5 bases and J by 2 bases, with 10 bases between them. Germline CDR1 and CDR2: SEHNR and FQNEAQ (reference sequence).

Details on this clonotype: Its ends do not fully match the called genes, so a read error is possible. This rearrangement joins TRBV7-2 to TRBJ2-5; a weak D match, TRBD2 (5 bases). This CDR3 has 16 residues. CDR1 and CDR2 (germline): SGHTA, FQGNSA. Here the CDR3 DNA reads TGTGCCAGCGGCTTAGATCAAGCGGTGGTACAAGAGACCCAGTACTTC. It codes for CASGLDQAVVQETQYF.

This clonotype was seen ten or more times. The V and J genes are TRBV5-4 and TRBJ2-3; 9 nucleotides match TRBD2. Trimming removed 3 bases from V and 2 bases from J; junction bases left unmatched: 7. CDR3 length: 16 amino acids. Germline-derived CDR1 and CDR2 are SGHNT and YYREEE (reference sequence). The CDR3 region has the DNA TGTGCCAGCAGCTGGGTTAGCGGGAGCCCCACAGATACGCAGTATTTT. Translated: CASSWVSGSPTDTQYF.